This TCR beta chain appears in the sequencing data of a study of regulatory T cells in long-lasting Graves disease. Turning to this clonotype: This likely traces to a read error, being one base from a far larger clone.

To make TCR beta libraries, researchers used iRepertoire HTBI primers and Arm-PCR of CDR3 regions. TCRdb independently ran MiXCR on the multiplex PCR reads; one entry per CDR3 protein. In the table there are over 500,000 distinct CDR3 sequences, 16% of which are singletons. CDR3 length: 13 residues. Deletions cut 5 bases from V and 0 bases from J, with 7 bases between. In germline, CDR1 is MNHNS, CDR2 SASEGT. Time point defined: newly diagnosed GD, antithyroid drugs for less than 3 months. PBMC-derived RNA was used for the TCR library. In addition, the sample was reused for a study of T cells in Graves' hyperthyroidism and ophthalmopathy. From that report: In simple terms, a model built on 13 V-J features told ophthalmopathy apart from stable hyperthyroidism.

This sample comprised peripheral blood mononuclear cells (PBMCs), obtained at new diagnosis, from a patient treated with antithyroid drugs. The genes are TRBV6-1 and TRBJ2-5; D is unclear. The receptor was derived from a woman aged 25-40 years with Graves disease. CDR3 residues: CASSLQNQETQYF. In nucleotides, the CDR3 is TGTGCCAGCAGTCTACAGAACCAAGAGACCCAGTACTTC.